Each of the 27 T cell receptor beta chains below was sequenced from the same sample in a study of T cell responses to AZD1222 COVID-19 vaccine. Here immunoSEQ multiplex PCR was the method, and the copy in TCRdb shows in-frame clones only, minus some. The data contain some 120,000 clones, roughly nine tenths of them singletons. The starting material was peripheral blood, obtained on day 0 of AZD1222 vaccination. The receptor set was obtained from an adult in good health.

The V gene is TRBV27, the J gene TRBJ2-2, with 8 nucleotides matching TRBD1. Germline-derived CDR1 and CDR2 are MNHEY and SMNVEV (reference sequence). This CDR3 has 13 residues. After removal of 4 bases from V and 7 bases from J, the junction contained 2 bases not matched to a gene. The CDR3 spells CASSSGTGGELFF. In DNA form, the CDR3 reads TGTGCCAGCAGTTCCGGGACAGGCGGGGAGCTGTTTTTT.

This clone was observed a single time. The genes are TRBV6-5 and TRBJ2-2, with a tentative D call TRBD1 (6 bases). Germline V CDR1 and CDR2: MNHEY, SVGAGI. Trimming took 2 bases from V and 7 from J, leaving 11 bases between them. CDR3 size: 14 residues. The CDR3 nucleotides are TGTGCCAGCAGTTACCTCAGGGGAAACGGGGAGCTGTTTTTT. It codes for CASSYLRGNGELFF.

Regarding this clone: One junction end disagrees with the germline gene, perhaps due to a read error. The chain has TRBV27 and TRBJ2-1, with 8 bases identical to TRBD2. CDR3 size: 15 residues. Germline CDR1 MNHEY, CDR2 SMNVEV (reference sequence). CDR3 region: CASRLAGPTYNEQFF. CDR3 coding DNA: TGTGCCAGCCGTTTAGCGGGACCAACCTACAATGAGCAGTTCTTC.

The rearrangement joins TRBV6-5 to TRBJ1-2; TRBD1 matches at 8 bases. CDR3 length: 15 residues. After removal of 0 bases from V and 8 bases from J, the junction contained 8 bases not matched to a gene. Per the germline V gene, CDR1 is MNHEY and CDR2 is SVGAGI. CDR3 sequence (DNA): TGTGCCAGCAGTTACTCCGGACAGGGAGGTATCGGCTACACCTTC. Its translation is CASSYSGQGGIGYTF.

CDR3 coding DNA: TGTGCCACCAGTGATTTAAGGGACACCGGGGAGCTGTTTTTT. Translation: CATSDLRDTGELFF. The rearrangement uses TRBV24-1 and TRBJ2-2; D uncertain. The CDR3 has 14 amino acids. V was clipped by 1 base and J by 3 bases, with 5 bases between them. Germline CDR1 KGHDR, CDR2 SFDVKD.

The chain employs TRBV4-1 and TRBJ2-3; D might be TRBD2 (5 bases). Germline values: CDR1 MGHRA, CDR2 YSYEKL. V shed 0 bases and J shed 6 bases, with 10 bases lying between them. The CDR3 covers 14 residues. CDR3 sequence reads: CASSQEGPGDTQYF. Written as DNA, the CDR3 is TGCGCCAGCAGCCAAGAAGGTCCGGGGGATACGCAGTATTTT.

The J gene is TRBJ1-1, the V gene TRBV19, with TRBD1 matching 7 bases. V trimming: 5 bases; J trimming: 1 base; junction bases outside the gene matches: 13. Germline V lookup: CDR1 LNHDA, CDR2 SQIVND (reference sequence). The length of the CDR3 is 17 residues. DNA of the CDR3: TGTGCCAGTAGTCCCCACGTGGCGGGACAGCCGAACACTGAAGCTTTCTTT. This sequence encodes CASSPHVAGQPNTEAFF. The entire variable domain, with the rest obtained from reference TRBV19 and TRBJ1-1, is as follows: DGGITQSPKYLFRKEGQNVTLSCEQNLNHDAMYWYRQDPGQGLRLIYYSQIVNDFQKGDIAEGYSVSREKKESFPLTVTSAQKNPTAFYLCASSPHVAGQPNTEAFFGQGTRLTVV.

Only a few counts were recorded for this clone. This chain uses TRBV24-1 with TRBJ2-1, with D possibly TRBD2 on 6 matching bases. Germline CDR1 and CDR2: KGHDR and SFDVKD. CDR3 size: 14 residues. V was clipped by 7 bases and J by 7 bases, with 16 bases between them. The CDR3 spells CATSRPGLRNEQFF. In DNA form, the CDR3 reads TGTGCCACCAGCCGCCCGGGACTTAGGAATGAGCAGTTCTTC.

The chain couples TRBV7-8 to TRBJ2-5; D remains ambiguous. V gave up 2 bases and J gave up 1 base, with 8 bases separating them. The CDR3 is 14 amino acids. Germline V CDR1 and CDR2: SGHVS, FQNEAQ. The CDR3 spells CASSLRALQETQYF. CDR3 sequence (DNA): TGTGCCAGCAGCTTAAGGGCCCTCCAAGAGACCCAGTACTTC.

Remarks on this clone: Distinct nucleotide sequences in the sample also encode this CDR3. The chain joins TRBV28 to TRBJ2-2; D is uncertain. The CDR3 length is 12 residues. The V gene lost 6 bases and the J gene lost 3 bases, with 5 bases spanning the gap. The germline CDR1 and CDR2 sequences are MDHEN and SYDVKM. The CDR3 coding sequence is TGTGCCAGCAGCCCTGACACCGGGGAGCTGTTTTTT. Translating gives CASSPDTGELFF.

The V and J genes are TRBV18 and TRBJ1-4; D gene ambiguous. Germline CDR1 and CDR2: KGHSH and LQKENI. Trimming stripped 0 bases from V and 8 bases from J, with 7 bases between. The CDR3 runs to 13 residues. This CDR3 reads CASSPPQMEKLFF. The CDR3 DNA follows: TGTGCCAGCTCACCACCGCAGATGGAAAAACTGTTTTTT.

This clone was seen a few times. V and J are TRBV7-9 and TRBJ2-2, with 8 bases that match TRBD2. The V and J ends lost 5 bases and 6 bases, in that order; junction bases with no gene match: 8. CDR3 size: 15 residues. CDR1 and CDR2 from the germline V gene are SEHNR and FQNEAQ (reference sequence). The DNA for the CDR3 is TGTGCCAGCAGCCGTCCCGGGACTAGTCCCGGGGAGCTGTTTTTT. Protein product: CASSRPGTSPGELFF. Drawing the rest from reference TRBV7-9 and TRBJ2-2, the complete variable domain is DTGVSQNPRHKITKRGQNVTFRCDPISEHNRLYWYRQTLGQGPEFLTYFQNEAQLEKSRLLSDRFSAERPKGSFSTLEIQRTEQGDSAMYLCASSRPGTSPGELFFGEGSRLTVL.

The CDR3 sequence: CASKPQGNTGELFF. Written as DNA, the CDR3 is TGTGCCAGCAAGCCTCAGGGGAACACCGGGGAGCTGTTTTTT. V is TRBV5-4 and J is TRBJ2-2, with a tentative D call TRBD1 (5 bases). This CDR3 region has 14 residues. CDR1 SGHNT and CDR2 YYREEE come from the germline V gene (reference sequence). V lost 6 bases to trimming and J lost 1 base, with 10 bases between them.

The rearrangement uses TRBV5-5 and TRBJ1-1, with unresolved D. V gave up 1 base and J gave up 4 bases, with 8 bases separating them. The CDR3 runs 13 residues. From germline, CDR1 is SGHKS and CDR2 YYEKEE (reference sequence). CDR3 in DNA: TGTGCCAGCAGCTTGTCGGGAGGCACTGAAGCTTTCTTT. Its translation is CASSLSGGTEAFF.

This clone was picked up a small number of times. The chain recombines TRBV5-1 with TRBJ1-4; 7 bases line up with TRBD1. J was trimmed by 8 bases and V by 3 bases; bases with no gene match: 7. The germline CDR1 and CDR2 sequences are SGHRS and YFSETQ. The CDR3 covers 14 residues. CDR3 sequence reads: CASSSAGGYEKLFF. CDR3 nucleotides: TGCGCCAGCAGCTCCGCAGGGGGTTACGAAAAACTGTTTTTT.

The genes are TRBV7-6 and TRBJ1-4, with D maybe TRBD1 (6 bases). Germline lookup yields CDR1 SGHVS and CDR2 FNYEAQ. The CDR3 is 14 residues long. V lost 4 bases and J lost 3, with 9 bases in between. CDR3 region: CASSSTGSNEKLFF. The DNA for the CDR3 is TGTGCCAGCAGCTCGACAGGTTCTAATGAAAAACTGTTTTTT.

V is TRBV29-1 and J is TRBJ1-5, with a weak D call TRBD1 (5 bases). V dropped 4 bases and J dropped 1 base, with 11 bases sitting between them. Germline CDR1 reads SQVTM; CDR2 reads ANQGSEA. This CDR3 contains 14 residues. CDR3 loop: CSVASGLSNQPQHF. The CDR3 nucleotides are TGCAGCGTTGCTTCAGGGCTAAGCAATCAGCCCCAGCATTTT.

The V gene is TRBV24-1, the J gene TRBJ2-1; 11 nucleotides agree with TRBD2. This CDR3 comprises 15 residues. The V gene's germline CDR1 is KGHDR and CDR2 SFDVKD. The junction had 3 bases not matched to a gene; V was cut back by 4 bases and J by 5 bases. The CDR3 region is CATSEPGLADNEQFF. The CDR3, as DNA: TGTGCCACCAGTGAACCGGGACTAGCGGACAATGAGCAGTTCTTC.

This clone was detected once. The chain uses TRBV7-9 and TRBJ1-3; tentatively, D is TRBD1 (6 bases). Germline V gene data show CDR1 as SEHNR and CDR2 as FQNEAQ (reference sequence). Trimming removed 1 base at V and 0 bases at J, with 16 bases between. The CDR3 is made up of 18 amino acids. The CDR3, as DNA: TGTGCCAGCAGCTTAGTGGGCAGGGGCCTTTTCTCTGGAAACACCATATATTTT. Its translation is CASSLVGRGLFSGNTIYF.

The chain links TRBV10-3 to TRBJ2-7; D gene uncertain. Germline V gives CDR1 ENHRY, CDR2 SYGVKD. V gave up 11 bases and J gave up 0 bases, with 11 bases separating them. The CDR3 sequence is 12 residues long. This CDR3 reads CAARSDSYEQYF. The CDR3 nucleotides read TGTGCCGCCAGGAGTGACTCCTACGAGCAGTACTTC.

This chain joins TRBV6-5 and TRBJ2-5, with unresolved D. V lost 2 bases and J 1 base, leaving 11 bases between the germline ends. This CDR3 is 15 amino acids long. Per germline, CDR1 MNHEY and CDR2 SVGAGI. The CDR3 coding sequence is TGTGCCAGCAGTTACGGGATGGCAGCCCAAGAGACCCAGTACTTC. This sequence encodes CASSYGMAAQETQYF.

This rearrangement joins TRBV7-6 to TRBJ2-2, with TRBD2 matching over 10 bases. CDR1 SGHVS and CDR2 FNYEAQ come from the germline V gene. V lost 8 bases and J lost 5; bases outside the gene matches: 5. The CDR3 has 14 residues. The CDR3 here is CASLAGVGTGELFF. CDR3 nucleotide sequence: TGTGCCAGCCTAGCGGGAGTTGGGACCGGGGAGCTGTTTTTT.

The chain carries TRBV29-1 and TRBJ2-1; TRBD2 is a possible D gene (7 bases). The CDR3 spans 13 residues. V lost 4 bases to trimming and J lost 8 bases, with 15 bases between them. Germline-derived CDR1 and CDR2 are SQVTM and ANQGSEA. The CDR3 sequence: CSVAGRYRDEQFF. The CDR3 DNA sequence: TGCAGCGTTGCCGGGAGGTACAGGGATGAGCAGTTCTTC.

DNA for the CDR3: TGCGCCAGCAGCCCCCGGTCCCAAATCGGACCGAACACCGGGGAGCTGTTTTTT. Amino acid sequence: CASSPRSQIGPNTGELFF. This sequence joins TRBV5-1 and TRBJ2-2; no definite D call. Germline loops: CDR1 SGHRS, CDR2 YFSETQ. Trimming took off 4 bases at V and 0 bases at J, with 19 bases between the two ends. CDR3 length equals 18 residues. The variable domain in full, with the rest retrieved from reference TRBV5-1 and TRBJ2-2, is KAGVTQTPRYLIKTRGQQVTLSCSPISGHRSVSWYQQTPGQGLQFLFEYFSETQRNKGNFPGRFSGRQFSNSRSEMNVSTLELGDSALYLCASSPRSQIGPNTGELFFGEGSRLTVL.

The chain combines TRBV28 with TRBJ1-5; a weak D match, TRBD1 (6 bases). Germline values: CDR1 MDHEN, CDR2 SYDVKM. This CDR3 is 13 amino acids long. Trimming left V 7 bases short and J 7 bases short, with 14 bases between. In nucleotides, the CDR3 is TGTGCCAGCATTGCGGGGGGCCGGCAGCCCCAGCATTTT. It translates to CASIAGGRQPQHF.

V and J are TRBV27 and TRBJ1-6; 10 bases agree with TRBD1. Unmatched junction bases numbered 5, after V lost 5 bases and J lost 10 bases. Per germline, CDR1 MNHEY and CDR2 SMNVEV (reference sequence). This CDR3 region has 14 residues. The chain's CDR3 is CASSKDRGYSPLHF. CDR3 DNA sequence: TGTGCCAGCAGTAAGGACAGGGGGTACTCACCCCTCCACTTT.

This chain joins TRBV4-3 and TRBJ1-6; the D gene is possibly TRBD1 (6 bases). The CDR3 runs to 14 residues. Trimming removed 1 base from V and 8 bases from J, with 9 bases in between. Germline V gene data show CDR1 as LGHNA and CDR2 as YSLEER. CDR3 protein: CASSQVRGDSPLHF. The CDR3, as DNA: TGCGCCAGCAGCCAAGTGAGGGGGGATTCACCCCTCCACTTT.